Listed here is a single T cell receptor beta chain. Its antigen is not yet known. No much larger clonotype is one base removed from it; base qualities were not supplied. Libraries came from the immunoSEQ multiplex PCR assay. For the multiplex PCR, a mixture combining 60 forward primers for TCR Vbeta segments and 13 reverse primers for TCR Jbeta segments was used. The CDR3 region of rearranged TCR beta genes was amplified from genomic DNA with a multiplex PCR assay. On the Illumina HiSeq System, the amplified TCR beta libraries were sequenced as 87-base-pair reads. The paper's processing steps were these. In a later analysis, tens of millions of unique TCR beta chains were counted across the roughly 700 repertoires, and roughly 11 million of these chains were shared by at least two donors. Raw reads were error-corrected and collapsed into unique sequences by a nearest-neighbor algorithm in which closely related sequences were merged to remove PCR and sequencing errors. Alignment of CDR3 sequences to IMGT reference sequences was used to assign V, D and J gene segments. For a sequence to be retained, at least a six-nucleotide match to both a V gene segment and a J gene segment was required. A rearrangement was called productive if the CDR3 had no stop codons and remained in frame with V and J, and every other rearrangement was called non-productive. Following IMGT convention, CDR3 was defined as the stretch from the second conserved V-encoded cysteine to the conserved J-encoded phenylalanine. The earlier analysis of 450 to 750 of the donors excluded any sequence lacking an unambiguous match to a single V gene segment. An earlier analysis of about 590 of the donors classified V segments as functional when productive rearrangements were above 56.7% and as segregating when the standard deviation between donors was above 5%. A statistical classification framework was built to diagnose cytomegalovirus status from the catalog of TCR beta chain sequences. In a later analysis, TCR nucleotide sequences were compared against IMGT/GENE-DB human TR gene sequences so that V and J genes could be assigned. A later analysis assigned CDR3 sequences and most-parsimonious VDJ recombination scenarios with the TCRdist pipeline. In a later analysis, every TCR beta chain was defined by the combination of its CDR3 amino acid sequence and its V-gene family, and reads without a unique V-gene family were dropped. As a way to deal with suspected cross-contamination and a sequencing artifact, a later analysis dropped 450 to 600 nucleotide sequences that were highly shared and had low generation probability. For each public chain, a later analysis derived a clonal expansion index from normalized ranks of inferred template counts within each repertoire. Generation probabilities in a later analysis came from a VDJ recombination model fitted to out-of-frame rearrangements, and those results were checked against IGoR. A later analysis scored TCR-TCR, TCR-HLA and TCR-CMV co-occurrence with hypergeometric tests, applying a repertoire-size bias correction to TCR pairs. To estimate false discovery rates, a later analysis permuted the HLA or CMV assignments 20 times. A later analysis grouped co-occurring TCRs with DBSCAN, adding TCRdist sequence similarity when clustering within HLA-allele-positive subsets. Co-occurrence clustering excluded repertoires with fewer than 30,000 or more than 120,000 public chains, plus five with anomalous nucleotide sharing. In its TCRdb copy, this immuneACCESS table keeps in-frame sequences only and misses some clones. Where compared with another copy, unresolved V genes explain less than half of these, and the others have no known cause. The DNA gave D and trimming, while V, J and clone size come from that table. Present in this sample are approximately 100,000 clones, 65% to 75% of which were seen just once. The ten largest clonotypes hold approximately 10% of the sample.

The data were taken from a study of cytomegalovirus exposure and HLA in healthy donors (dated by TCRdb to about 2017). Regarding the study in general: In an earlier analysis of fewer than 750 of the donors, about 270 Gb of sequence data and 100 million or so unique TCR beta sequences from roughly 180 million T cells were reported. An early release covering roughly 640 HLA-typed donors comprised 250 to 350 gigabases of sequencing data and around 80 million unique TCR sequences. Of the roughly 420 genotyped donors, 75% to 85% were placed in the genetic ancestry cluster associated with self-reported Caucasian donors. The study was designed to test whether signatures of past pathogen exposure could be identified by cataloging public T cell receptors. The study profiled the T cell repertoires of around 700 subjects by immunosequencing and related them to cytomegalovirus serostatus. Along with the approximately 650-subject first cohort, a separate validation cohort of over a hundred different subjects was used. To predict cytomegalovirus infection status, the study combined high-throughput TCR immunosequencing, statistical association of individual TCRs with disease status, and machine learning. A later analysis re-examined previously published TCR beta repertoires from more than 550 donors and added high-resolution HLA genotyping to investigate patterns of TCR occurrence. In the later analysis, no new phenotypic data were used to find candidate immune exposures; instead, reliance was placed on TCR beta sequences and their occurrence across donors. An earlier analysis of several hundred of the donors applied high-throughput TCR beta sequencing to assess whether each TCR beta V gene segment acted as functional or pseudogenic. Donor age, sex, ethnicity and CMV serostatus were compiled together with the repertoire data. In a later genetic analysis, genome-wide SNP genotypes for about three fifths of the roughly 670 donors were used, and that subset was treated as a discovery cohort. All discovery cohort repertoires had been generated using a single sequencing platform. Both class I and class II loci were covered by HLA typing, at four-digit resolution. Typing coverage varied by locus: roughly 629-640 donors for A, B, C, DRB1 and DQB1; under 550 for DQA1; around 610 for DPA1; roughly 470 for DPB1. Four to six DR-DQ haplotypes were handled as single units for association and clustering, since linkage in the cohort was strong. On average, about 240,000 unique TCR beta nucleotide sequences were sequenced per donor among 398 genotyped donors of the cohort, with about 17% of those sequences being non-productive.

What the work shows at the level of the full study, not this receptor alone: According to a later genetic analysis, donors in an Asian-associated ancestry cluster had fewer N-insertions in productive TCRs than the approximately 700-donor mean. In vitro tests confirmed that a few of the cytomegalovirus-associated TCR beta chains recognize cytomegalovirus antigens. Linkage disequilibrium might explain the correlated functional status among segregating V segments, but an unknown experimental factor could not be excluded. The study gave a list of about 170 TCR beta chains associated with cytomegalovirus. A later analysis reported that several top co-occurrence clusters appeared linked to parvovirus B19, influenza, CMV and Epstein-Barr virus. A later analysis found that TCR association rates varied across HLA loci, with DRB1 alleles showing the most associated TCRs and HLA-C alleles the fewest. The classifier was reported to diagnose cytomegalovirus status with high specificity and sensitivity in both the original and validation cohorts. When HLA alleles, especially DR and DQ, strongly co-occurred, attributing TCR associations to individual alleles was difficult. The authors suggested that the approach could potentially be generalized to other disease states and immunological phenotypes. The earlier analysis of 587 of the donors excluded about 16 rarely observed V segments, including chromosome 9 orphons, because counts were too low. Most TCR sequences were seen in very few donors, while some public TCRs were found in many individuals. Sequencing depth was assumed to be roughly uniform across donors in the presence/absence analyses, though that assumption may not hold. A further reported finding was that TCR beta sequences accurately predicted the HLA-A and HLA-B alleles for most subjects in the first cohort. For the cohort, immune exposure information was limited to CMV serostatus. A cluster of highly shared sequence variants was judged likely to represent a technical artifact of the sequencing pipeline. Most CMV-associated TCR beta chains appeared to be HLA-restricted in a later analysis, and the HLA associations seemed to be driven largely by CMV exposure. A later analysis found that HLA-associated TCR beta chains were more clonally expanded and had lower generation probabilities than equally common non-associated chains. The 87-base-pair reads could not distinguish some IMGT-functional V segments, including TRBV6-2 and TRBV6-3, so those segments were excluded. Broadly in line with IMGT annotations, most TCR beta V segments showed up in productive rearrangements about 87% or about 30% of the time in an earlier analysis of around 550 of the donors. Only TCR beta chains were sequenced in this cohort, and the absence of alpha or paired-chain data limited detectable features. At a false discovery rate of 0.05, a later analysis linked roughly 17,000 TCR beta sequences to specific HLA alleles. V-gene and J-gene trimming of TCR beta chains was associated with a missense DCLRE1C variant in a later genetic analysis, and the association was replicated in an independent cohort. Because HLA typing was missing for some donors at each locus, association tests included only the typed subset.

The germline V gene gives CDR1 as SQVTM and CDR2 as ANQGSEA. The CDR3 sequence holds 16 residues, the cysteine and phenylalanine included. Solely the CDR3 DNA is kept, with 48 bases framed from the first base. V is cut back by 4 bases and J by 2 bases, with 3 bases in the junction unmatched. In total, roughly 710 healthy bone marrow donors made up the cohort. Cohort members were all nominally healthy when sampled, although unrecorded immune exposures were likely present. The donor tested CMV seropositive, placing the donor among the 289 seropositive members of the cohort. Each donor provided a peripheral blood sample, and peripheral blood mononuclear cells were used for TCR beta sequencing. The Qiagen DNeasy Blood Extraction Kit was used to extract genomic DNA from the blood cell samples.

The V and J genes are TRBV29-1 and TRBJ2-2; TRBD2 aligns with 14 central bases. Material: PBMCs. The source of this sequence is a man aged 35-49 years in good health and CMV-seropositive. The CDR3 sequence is CSVGGLAGVNTGELFF. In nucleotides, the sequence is TGCAGCGTTGGGGGACTAGCGGGAGTTAACACCGGGGAGCTGTTTTTT.